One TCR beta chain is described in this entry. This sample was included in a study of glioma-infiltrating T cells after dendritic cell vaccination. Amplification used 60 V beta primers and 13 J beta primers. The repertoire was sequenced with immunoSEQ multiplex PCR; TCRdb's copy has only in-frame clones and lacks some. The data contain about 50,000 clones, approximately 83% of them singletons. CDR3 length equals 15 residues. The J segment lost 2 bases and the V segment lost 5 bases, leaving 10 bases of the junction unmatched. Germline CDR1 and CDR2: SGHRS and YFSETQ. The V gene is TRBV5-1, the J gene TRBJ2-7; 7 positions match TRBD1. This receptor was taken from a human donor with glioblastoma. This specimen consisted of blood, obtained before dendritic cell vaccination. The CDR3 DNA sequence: TGCGCCAGCAGGACGCGACAGGGAACGACCTACGAGCAGTACTTC. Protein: CASRTRQGTTYEQYF. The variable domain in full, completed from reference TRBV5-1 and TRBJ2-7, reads KAGVTQTPRYLIKTRGQQVTLSCSPISGHRSVSWYQQTPGQGLQFLFEYFSETQRNKGNFPGRFSGRQFSNSRSEMNVSTLELGDSALYLCASRTRQGTTYEQYFGPGTRLTVT.